Listed here are 25 T cell receptor beta chains from one sample, sequenced in a study of T cell clonality in common variable immunodeficiency. Whole-study results and caveats: Fewer deletions and N-nucleotide insertions were reportedly seen in common variable immunodeficiency TCR beta sequences.

These receptors lack a known antigen. The protocol was immunoSEQ multiplex PCR, while the TCRdb copy is restricted to in-frame clones and leaves out a portion. The data show over 30,000 clones, with none appearing a single time. The source material was peripheral blood mononuclear cells. The receptors come from a human donor with common variable immunodeficiency.

In this sample, this clone turned up many times. The read terminates 3 residues ahead of where the CDR3 ends, so the germline J gene completes it. The chain has TRBV7-2 and TRBJ2-1, with D maybe TRBD2 (6 bases). The V end lost 2 bases, the J end lost 8 bases, and 16 bases lay between the germline ends. The CDR3 runs 15 residues. Germline CDR1 and CDR2: SGHTA and FQGNSA. Here the CDR3 reads CASSLLVGLPDEQFF. The part of the CDR3 DNA that was read is TGTGCCAGCAGCTTATTAGTGGGACTTCCTGATGAG.

Turning to this clone: The read ends 3 residues shy of where the CDR3 ends; the end is completed using the germline J gene. The chain couples TRBV30 to TRBJ1-3; D call uncertain. Germline V lookup: CDR1 GTSNPN, CDR2 SVGIG (reference sequence). The CDR3 runs 13 residues. Trimming pared 3 bases from V and 0 bases from J, leaving 6 bases between. Here the CDR3 reads CAWRHNSGNTIYF. CDR3 bases read: TGTGCCTGGAGACACAACTCTGGAAACACC.

This clone came up many times. The read falls 3 residues short of the CDR3 end, and the missing part is taken from the germline J gene. J is TRBJ2-1 and V is TRBV7-3; TRBD1 might be the D (5 bases). V was cut by 1 base and J by 8 bases, with 12 bases left in between. From germline, CDR1 is SGHTA and CDR2 FQGTGA. The CDR3 loop spans 14 amino acids. The CDR3 sequence: CASSLMFQQDEQFF. CDR3 DNA, as far as it was read: TGTGCCAGCAGCTTAATGTTCCAACAGGATGAG.

On this clone: The missing CDR3 end, 3 residues past where the read stops, is filled in from the germline J gene. The rearrangement uses TRBV5-6 and TRBJ2-7; 7 bases match TRBD2. This CDR3 has 15 amino acids. The J segment lost 4 bases and the V segment lost 3 bases, leaving 10 bases of the junction unmatched. The germline CDR1 and CDR2 sequences are SGHDT and YYEEEE. The DNA read from the CDR3 is TGTGCCAGCAGCTCCCCAAGACTAGCTGGATACGAG. This codes for CASSSPRLAGYE. The entire CDR3 protein reads CASSSPRLAGYEQYF.

This clone has just a few counts. The read gets to within 3 residues of the CDR3 end, and the germline J gene fills in the rest. This chain links TRBV11-2 with TRBJ2-5; 9 bases are a match to TRBD1. V gave up 3 bases and J gave up 5 bases; unmatched junction bases: 7. Germline-derived CDR1 and CDR2 are SGHAT and FQNNGV. This CDR3 is built from 15 residues. CDR3 DNA (partial): TGTGCCAGCAGCTTTCCCACAGGGGGCCGGGAGACC. Protein product: CASSFPTGGRET. The CDR3, in full, reads CASSFPTGGRETQYF. Filled out from reference TRBV11-2 and TRBJ2-5, the complete variable domain reads EAGVAQSPRYKIIEKRQSVAFWCNPISGHATLYWYQQILGQGPKLLIQFQNNGVVDDSQLPKDRFSAERLKGVDSTLKIQPAKLEDSAVYLCASSFPTGGRETQYFGPGTRLLVL.

This clone was counted only a few times. Coverage ceases 3 residues before the CDR3 finishes, and the germline J gene fills in the end. The V call is TRBV6-2 or TRBV6-3, the J call TRBJ2-1, with 9 bases identical to TRBD2. V lost 6 bases, J lost 5 bases, and 5 bases stayed unmatched. Germline V gene sequence: CDR1 MNHEY, CDR2 SVGEGT. The length of the CDR3 is 14 residues. CDR3 DNA (partial): TGTGCCAGCAGGGACGCGGGGGGGAACAATGAG. It encodes CASRDAGGNNE. The entire CDR3 is CASRDAGGNNEQFF.

In this sample, this clone turned up a few times. The read gets to within 3 residues of the CDR3 end, and the germline J gene fills in the rest. This sequence joins TRBV30 and TRBJ1-2; D is unclear. This CDR3 comprises 14 residues. Germline V gene lookup returns CDR1 GTSNPN and CDR2 SVGIG (reference sequence). The sequenced CDR3 bases are TGTGCCTGGAGTCCTTCAAGGGTCCAATGGGGC. Its translation is CAWSPSRVQWG. The whole CDR3 protein is CAWSPSRVQWGYTF.

This clone was seen a handful of times. The observed sequence ends 3 residues before the CDR3 terminus, with the missing tail filled in from the germline J gene. The chain links TRBV7-7 to TRBJ1-1, with D tentatively TRBD1 (6 bases). This CDR3 comprises 15 residues. Per the germline V gene, CDR1 is SSHAT and CDR2 is FNYEAQ (reference sequence). V lost 1 base and J 0 bases, leaving 9 bases between the germline ends. The CDR3 region is CASSLEGTLNTEAFF. The sequenced part of the CDR3 DNA is TGTGCCAGCAGCTTAGAAGGGACATTGAACACTGAA.

This clone was detected many times. The read comes to an end 3 residues before the CDR3 does, leaving the germline J gene to fill in the end. The gene calls are TRBV4-2 and TRBJ2-3; 14 nucleotides agree with TRBD2. V lost 4 bases to trimming and J lost 0 bases; unmatched junction nucleotides: 12. Germline values: CDR1 LGHNA, CDR2 YNFKEQ. This CDR3 spans 20 amino acids. CDR3: CASSRNPGLAGVTSTDTQYF. The sequenced part of the CDR3 DNA is TGTGCCAGCAGCCGTAACCCGGGACTAGCGGGAGTTACTAGCACAGATACG.

About this clone itself: The likely explanation is a read error, given a far larger clone one base away. The CDR3 here is CASSPRETQYF. The CDR3 DNA, read in part, is TGTGCCAGCAGCCCCCGGGAGACC. V usage is TRBV2 and J usage is TRBJ2-5, with D unresolved. With the read ending 3 residues before the CDR3 end, the germline J gene is used to fill in that end. Per the germline V gene, CDR1 is SNHLY and CDR2 is FYNNEI. Trimming took off 6 bases at V and 5 bases at J, with 7 bases between the two ends. The CDR3 is 11 residues long.

This clone has more than one count but fewer than ten. With the read ending 3 residues before the CDR3 end, the germline J gene is used to fill in that end. J is TRBJ2-3 and V is TRBV7-6; TRBD1 is a possible D gene (6 bases). The V gene's germline CDR1 is SGHVS and CDR2 FNYEAQ. The CDR3 extends over 15 amino acids. The germline V and J ends were trimmed by 1 base and 2 bases, with 10 bases remaining between them. Here the CDR3 reads CASSLGQGHTDTQYF. The covered CDR3 bases are TGTGCCAGCAGCTTAGGTCAGGGACACACAGATACG.

Turning to this clone: The observed sequence ends 3 residues before the CDR3 terminus, with the missing tail filled in from the germline J gene. The V gene is TRBV7-3, the J gene TRBJ2-7; TRBD2 agrees at 9 bases. The CDR3 totals 14 residues. Germline CDR1 reads SGHTA; CDR2 reads FQGTGA. Trimming at V came to 5 bases and at J to 3 bases, leaving 5 bases not matched to a gene. The CDR3 loop is CASSDSGGIYEQYF. The part of the CDR3 DNA that was read is TGTGCCAGCAGCGATAGCGGGGGTATCTACGAG.

There are many counts of this clone. The read stops 3 residues short of the end of the CDR3; the missing end is completed from the germline J gene. This chain connects TRBV20-1 to TRBJ2-5; the match to TRBD1 covers 11 bases. Germline V gene sequence: CDR1 DFQATT, CDR2 SNEGSKA (reference sequence). V lost 7 bases to trimming and J lost 1 base; unmatched junction nucleotides: 8. The CDR3 is 15 amino acids. Here the CDR3 reads CSVSGQGGFQETQYF. The sequenced part of the CDR3 DNA is TGCAGTGTTTCGGGACAGGGGGGATTCCAAGAGACC.

The sample holds many counts of this clone. The CDR3 end lies 3 residues beyond the end of the read and is filled in from the germline J gene. The chain carries TRBV20-1 and TRBJ1-1; tentative D call: TRBD1 (6 bases). The germline V gene has CDR1 DFQATT and CDR2 SNEGSKA (reference sequence). Trimming took 1 base from V and 0 from J, leaving 6 bases between them. CDR3 size: 13 residues. The CDR3: CSARGTVNTEAFF. The sequenced part of the CDR3 DNA is TGCAGTGCTAGAGGGACAGTGAACACTGAA.

As regards this clone: The read gets to within 3 residues of the CDR3 end, and the germline J gene fills in the rest. The chain couples TRBV30 to TRBJ1-3; the match to TRBD1 covers 8 bases. This CDR3 contains 15 residues. J lost 4 bases, V lost 1 base, and 6 bases had no gene match. The germline gives CDR1 GTSNPN, CDR2 SVGIG (reference sequence). The CDR3 region is CAWSAGTGKGNTIYF. The part of the CDR3 DNA that was read is TGTGCCTGGAGTGCGGGGACAGGAAAAGGAAACACC. The full variable domain, rest sourced from reference TRBV30 and TRBJ1-3, is SQTIHQWPATLVQPVGSPLSLECTVEGTSNPNLYWYRQAAGRGLQLLFYSVGIGQISSEVPQNLSASRPQDRQFILSSKKLLLSDSGFYLCAWSAGTGKGNTIYFGEGSWLTVV.

There are many counts of this clone. The read gets to within 3 residues of the CDR3 end, and the germline J gene fills in the rest. The genes are TRBV19 and TRBJ2-1; 11 bases agree with TRBD1. Germline lookup yields CDR1 LNHDA and CDR2 SQIVND (reference sequence). There are 16 residues in the CDR3. J was trimmed by 6 bases and V by 6 bases; bases with no gene match: 10. The covered CDR3 bases are TGTGCCAGTAGCCTATTCCAGGGACAGGGGGGCAATGAG. It codes for CASSLFQGQGGNE. The entire CDR3 sequence reads CASSLFQGQGGNEQFF.

This CDR3 is CASGRTGGYEQYF. The covered CDR3 bases are TGTGCCAGTGGGAGGACAGGGGGCTACGAG. J is TRBJ2-7 and V is TRBV19; 10 bases are shared with TRBD1. The observed sequence ends 3 residues before the CDR3 terminus, with the missing tail filled in from the germline J gene. V lost 8 bases to trimming and J lost 3 bases; unmatched junction nucleotides: 4. This CDR3 is 13 amino acids long. Germline V CDR1 and CDR2: LNHDA, SQIVND (reference sequence).

There are many counts of this clone. The missing CDR3 end, 3 residues past where the read stops, is filled in from the germline J gene. The chain employs TRBV5-4 and TRBJ2-5; 7 bases agree with TRBD1. This CDR3 contains 15 residues. The germline V gene encodes CDR1 SGHNT and CDR2 YYREEE (reference sequence). V lost 3 bases to trimming and J lost 5 bases; unmatched junction nucleotides: 10. The CDR3 region is CASSYRGSVGETQYF. The part of the CDR3 DNA that was read is TGTGCCAGCAGCTACAGGGGCTCGGTGGGGGAGACC.

This clone has more than one count but fewer than ten. The read is 3 residues too short to cover the CDR3 end, so that end is filled in from the germline J gene. The chain combines TRBV13 with TRBJ1-5; D unresolved. V lost 5 bases to trimming and J lost 4 bases, with 6 bases between them. The CDR3 length is 12 residues. Germline V gene data show CDR1 as PRHDT and CDR2 as FYEKMQ (reference sequence). CDR3 bases read: TGTGCCAGCAGCACCAGAAATCAGCCC. Encoded protein: CASSTRNQP. The whole CDR3 region reads CASSTRNQPQHF.

As to this clone: Read sequence stops 3 residues before the CDR3 end, and the germline J gene provides the missing end. The chain couples TRBV30 to TRBJ1-2; 11 nucleotides agree with TRBD1. The CDR3 spans 14 residues. Germline lookup yields CDR1 GTSNPN and CDR2 SVGIG (reference sequence). J gave up 5 bases and V 8 bases, and 10 bases lay outside the gene matches. This CDR3 is CASRTGGARYGYTF. The CDR3 bases that were read are TGTGCCAGTAGGACAGGGGGCGCCCGGTATGGC.

This clone has more than one count but fewer than ten. Read data end 3 residues before the CDR3 end; the end is taken from the germline J gene. V gene TRBV7-2 combines with J gene TRBJ2-7, with D tentatively TRBD1 (6 bases). The germline V gene encodes CDR1 SGHTA and CDR2 FQGNSA. CDR3 length: 14 amino acids. V was pared by 5 bases and J by 2 bases, with 13 bases between. The CDR3 DNA, read in part, is TGTGCCAGCAGCCGAGGGGGAACACCCTACGAG. This codes for CASSRGGTPYE. The whole CDR3 sequence is CASSRGGTPYEQYF.

In the case of this clone: The read falls 3 residues short of the CDR3 end, and the missing part is taken from the germline J gene. V gene TRBV5-1 combines with J gene TRBJ2-7; the D gene is possibly TRBD2 (5 bases). Trimming pared 6 bases from V and 3 bases from J, leaving 13 bases between. This CDR3 is 13 amino acids long. Looked up from germline, CDR1 is SGHRS and CDR2 is YFSETQ. CDR3 DNA, as far as it was read: TGCGCCAGCATGGTTGCAGGAGGCTACGAG. Translation gives CASMVAGGYE. The whole CDR3 protein reads CASMVAGGYEQYF. The full variable domain, rest sourced from reference TRBV5-1 and TRBJ2-7, is KAGVTQTPRYLIKTRGQQVTLSCSPISGHRSVSWYQQTPGQGLQFLFEYFSETQRNKGNFPGRFSGRQFSNSRSEMNVSTLELGDSALYLCASMVAGGYEQYFGPGTRLTVT.

Note on this clone: The read ends 3 residues early relative to the CDR3; the germline J gene fills the gap. This chain links TRBV7-2 with TRBJ1-1, with TRBD1 matching over 7 bases. The germline V gene encodes CDR1 SGHTA and CDR2 FQGNSA. CDR3 length equals 14 residues. J lost 3 bases, V lost 5 bases, and 6 bases had no gene match. The CDR3 bases that were read are TGTGCCAGCAGCCTTCAAGACAGGGACACTGAA. Amino acids: CASSLQDRDTE. The full-length CDR3 reads as CASSLQDRDTEAFF.

This clone was detected many times. The CDR3 end lies 3 residues beyond the end of the read and is filled in from the germline J gene. V gene TRBV29-1 combines with J gene TRBJ2-5, with TRBD1 matching over 7 bases. Germline lookup yields CDR1 SQVTM and CDR2 ANQGSEA. Germline trimming cut 5 bases from V and 4 bases from J; bases unmatched to any gene: 4. The CDR3 is made up of 12 amino acids. CDR3 DNA, as far as it was read: TGCAGCGTTCGACAGGGTAGAGAGACC. Translated, it gives CSVRQGRET. The CDR3 in its entirety is CSVRQGRETQYF.

This clone was detected many times. The read terminates 3 residues before the CDR3 end, so the remaining end is supplied by the germline J gene. The rearrangement uses TRBV30 and TRBJ1-1; a weak D match, TRBD1 (6 bases). Germline loops: CDR1 GTSNPN, CDR2 SVGIG (reference sequence). The CDR3 contains 13 residues. The V end lost 2 bases, the J end lost 4 bases, and 11 bases lay between the germline ends. Partial CDR3 DNA: TGTGCCTGGAGTCAGGGGAAGGGCACTGAA. Amino acids: CAWSQGKGTE. The complete CDR3 sequence is CAWSQGKGTEAFF. The full variable domain, with the rest looked up from reference TRBV30 and TRBJ1-1, is SQTIHQWPATLVQPVGSPLSLECTVEGTSNPNLYWYRQAAGRGLQLLFYSVGIGQISSEVPQNLSASRPQDRQFILSSKKLLLSDSGFYLCAWSQGKGTEAFFGQGTRLTVV.